This T cell receptor beta chain was identified during a study of blood T cell repertoires in COVID-19. Across the study: Both acute and convalescent COVID-19 samples were obtained from the United States, Italy and Spain.

V lost 1 base and J 9 bases, leaving 12 bases between the germline ends. Germline CDR1 is SGHAT and CDR2 is FQNNGV. The CDR3 runs to 13 residues. Generated by immunoSEQ multiplex PCR, the TCRdb table keeps only in-frame clones and is missing some. The table shows under 150,000 clones, with around three quarters occurring only once. The table lists this clone with a few counts. Source material: peripheral blood. The chain is built from TRBV11-2 and TRBJ2-5; the D gene is possibly TRBD2 (6 bases). The sequence derives from an elderly woman with acute or convalescent COVID-19. The CDR3 nucleotides read TGTGCCAGCAGCTTAGGTCGGACGGGGGCCCAGTACTTC. Its translation: CASSLGRTGAQYF.